A single sample gave rise to the 30 T cell receptor beta chains below, sequenced in a study of blood T cell repertoires in COVID-19. Using immunoSEQ multiplex PCR, the repertoire was profiled, and TCRdb retains in-frame clones only, with some absent. The sample shows about 290,000 clones, around nine tenths of them seen only once. Material: PBMCs or T cells enriched from blood (not recorded which). Every receptor here comes from a woman aged 40 to 50 who had recovered from COVID-19.

V usage is TRBV6-5 and J usage is TRBJ2-7; perhaps TRBD1 as D (6 bases). This CDR3 has 13 amino acids. V dropped 6 bases and J dropped 3 bases, with 12 bases sitting between them. Germline loops: CDR1 MNHEY, CDR2 SVGAGI. CDR3 coding DNA: TGTGCCAGCAGGTCGACAGGACTCTACGAGCAGTACTTC. Its translation: CASRSTGLYEQYF.

This chain connects TRBV5-1 to TRBJ1-1; 7 bases fit TRBD1. V gave up 1 base and J gave up 5 bases; unmatched junction bases: 5. The CDR3 runs 14 residues. The V gene's germline CDR1 is SGHRS and CDR2 YFSETQ. This chain's CDR3 is CASSLNTGETEAFF. The CDR3 DNA follows: TGCGCCAGCAGCTTGAACACAGGGGAGACTGAAGCTTTCTTT.

This chain links TRBV5-8 with TRBJ1-3, with 8 bases identical to TRBD1. The ends lost 6 bases at V and 4 bases at J; junction bases unmatched: 9. The CDR3 has 15 residues. CDR1 is SGHTS, CDR2 YDEGEE, per germline. Here the CDR3 reads CASTPDRAGGNTIYF. CDR3 coding DNA: TGTGCCAGCACACCGGACAGGGCGGGCGGAAACACCATATATTTT.

The chain uses TRBV5-1 and TRBJ2-5, with D perhaps matching TRBD1 (5 bases). With 0 bases removed from V and 6 bases from J, the gap between germline ends came to 15 bases. From germline, CDR1 is SGHRS and CDR2 YFSETQ. The CDR3 has 15 amino acids. The CDR3: CASSLEGAGAKTQYF. CDR3 coding DNA: TGCGCCAGCAGCTTGGAAGGGGCTGGGGCCAAGACCCAGTACTTC.

The table lists this clone with a count of one. This CDR3 is CASSLSGIQETQYF. The DNA for the CDR3 is TGTGCCAGCTCACTATCAGGAATCCAAGAGACCCAGTACTTC. The genes are TRBV18 and TRBJ2-5; D is unresolved. CDR3 size: 14 residues. V lost 4 bases and J lost 1, with 10 bases in between. CDR1 is KGHSH and CDR2 is LQKENI in the germline V gene.

This chain links TRBV5-1 with TRBJ2-7; 8 nucleotides align to TRBD1. Per the germline V gene, CDR1 is SGHRS and CDR2 is YFSETQ. V lost 4 bases to trimming and J lost 4 bases; unmatched junction nucleotides: 4. The CDR3 length is 13 residues. The CDR3: CASSDRGIYEQYF. For the CDR3, the DNA is TGCGCCAGCAGCGACAGGGGCATTTACGAGCAGTACTTC.

The chain has TRBV3-1 (or the pseudogene TRBV3-2) and TRBJ1-1; D is uncertain. Germline CDR1 reads LGHDT; CDR2 reads YNNKEL (reference sequence). The V gene lost 4 bases and the J gene lost 4 bases, with 13 bases spanning the gap. The CDR3 totals 14 residues. CDR3: CASSPALGSTEAFF. The CDR3 nucleotides are TGTGCCAGCAGCCCGGCGCTGGGGAGCACTGAAGCTTTCTTT.

The rearrangement links TRBV7-8 to TRBJ2-1; possible D gene TRBD1, 6 bases. V gave up 5 bases and J gave up 4 bases, with 15 bases separating them. The CDR3 runs 15 residues. The germline gives CDR1 SGHVS, CDR2 FQNEAQ. The CDR3 loop is CASSPLDRLYNEQFF. The CDR3 DNA follows: TGTGCCAGCAGCCCCCTAGACAGGCTTTACAATGAGCAGTTCTTC.

The V gene is TRBV30, the J gene TRBJ1-4; D is ambiguous. The CDR3 has 10 residues. Deletions cut 6 bases from V and 11 bases from J, with 10 bases between. Germline-derived CDR1 and CDR2 are GTSNPN and SVGIG (reference sequence). CDR3 coding DNA: TGTGCCTGCGGCGGGGAGAAACTGTTTTTT. It codes for CACGGEKLFF.

The CDR3 nucleotides are TGTGCCAGCAGTTCGCCAGGGGAATCACCCCTCCACTTT. Protein product: CASSSPGESPLHF. The chain is built from TRBV6-5 and TRBJ1-6; weak D call: TRBD1 (6 bases). Germline CDR1 and CDR2: MNHEY and SVGAGI. The V gene lost 4 bases and the J gene lost 10 bases, with 11 bases spanning the gap. CDR3 size: 13 residues.

This clone has just one count. The rearrangement links TRBV2 to TRBJ1-2; maybe TRBD1 (6 bases). From germline, CDR1 is SNHLY and CDR2 FYNNEI. The CDR3 spans 13 residues. V lost 6 bases and J lost 14, with 22 bases in between. The CDR3 DNA is TGTGCCAGCAGCCTCCTTGGACAGACACTTCTAACCTTC. Translated: CASSLLGQTLLTF.

This rearrangement joins TRBV12-5 to TRBJ1-1; 10 positions match TRBD1. This CDR3 spans 14 amino acids. V was pared by 6 bases and J by 4 bases, with 5 bases of the junction left unmatched. From germline, CDR1 is LGHNT and CDR2 FRNRAP. CDR3 in amino acids: CASGPGQGSTEAFF. CDR3 coding DNA: TGTGCTAGTGGCCCGGGACAGGGGAGCACTGAAGCTTTCTTT.

The rearrangement joins TRBV6-1 to TRBJ2-3, with 7 positions matching TRBD1. J gave up 2 bases and V 3 bases, and 11 bases lay outside the gene matches. Per the germline V gene, CDR1 is MNHNS and CDR2 is SASEGT. This CDR3 is built from 17 residues. As DNA, the CDR3 is TGTGCCAGCAGTGATAACCCAGGACAGGAAGACACAGATACGCAGTATTTT. Its protein is CASSDNPGQEDTDTQYF.

This chain links TRBV7-9 with TRBJ2-7; 11 bases are a match to TRBD2. V lost 2 bases to trimming and J lost 9 bases; unmatched junction nucleotides: 6. The germline CDR1 and CDR2 sequences are SEHNR and FQNEAQ (reference sequence). The CDR3 runs to 14 residues. The CDR3 sequence: CASSLLAGGLGQYF. For the CDR3, the DNA is TGTGCCAGCAGCTTATTAGCGGGAGGGCTCGGGCAGTACTTC. Looking up the rest from reference TRBV7-9 and TRBJ2-7 gives the full variable domain: DTGVSQNPRHKITKRGQNVTFRCDPISEHNRLYWYRQTLGQGPEFLTYFQNEAQLEKSRLLSDRFSAERPKGSFSTLEIQRTEQGDSAMYLCASSLLAGGLGQYFGPGTRLTVT.

The rearrangement uses TRBV5-4 and TRBJ2-2; 9 bases are shared with TRBD1. The V and J ends lost 4 bases and 6 bases, in that order; junction bases with no gene match: 7. CDR1 SGHNT and CDR2 YYREEE come from the germline V gene (reference sequence). The CDR3 covers 15 residues. CDR3 in amino acids: CASSPGTGISGELFF. In nucleotides, the CDR3 is TGTGCCAGCAGCCCCGGGACAGGGATATCCGGGGAGCTGTTTTTT. The full variable domain, its missing parts supplied by reference TRBV5-4 and TRBJ2-2, is ETGVTQSPTHLIKTRGQQVTLRCSSQSGHNTVSWYQQALGQGPQFIFQYYREEENGRGNFPPRFSGLQFPNYSSELNVNALELDDSALYLCASSPGTGISGELFFGEGSRLTVL.

Only one count was recorded for this clone. The genes are TRBV6-5 and TRBJ1-1, with 8 positions matching TRBD1. CDR3 length: 15 residues. V shed 4 bases and J 3 bases; nucleotides not matched to a gene: 7. Germline assignment: CDR1 MNHEY and CDR2 SVGAGI. The CDR3: CASSSGQGRYTEAFF. The CDR3 DNA is TGTGCCAGCAGTTCTGGACAGGGTAGGTACACTGAAGCTTTCTTT.

This rearrangement joins TRBV19 to TRBJ1-2; the D gene is possibly TRBD1 (5 bases). This CDR3 contains 16 residues. Germline loops: CDR1 LNHDA, CDR2 SQIVND (reference sequence). Trimming took 2 bases from V and 0 from J, leaving 13 bases between them. The CDR3 loop is CASSIIKGPTNYGYTF. CDR3 DNA: TGTGCCAGTAGTATAATCAAGGGGCCTACTAACTATGGCTACACCTTC.

This clone was observed a single time. This sequence joins TRBV5-5 and TRBJ2-7, with D possibly being TRBD1 (6 bases). The CDR3 loop spans 14 amino acids. CDR1 is SGHKS and CDR2 is YYEKEE in the germline V gene (reference sequence). The V and J ends lost 1 base and 4 bases respectively, with 12 bases between them. CDR3 in DNA: TGTGCCAGCAGCTTGTTAGGTCAGGGGTACGAGCAGTACTTC. This sequence encodes CASSLLGQGYEQYF. Complete variable domain (other parts from reference TRBV5-5 and TRBJ2-7): DAGVTQSPTHLIKTRGQQVTLRCSPISGHKSVSWYQQVLGQGPQFIFQYYEKEERGRGNFPDRFSARQFPNYSSELNVNALLLGDSALYLCASSLLGQGYEQYFGPGTRLTVT.

The chain couples TRBV19 to TRBJ1-1; no clear D gene. Trimming pared 7 bases from V and 1 base from J, leaving 16 bases between. From germline, CDR1 is LNHDA and CDR2 SQIVND (reference sequence). The CDR3 length is 15 residues. The CDR3 here is CASKYAGFGNTEAFF. The CDR3 nucleotides are TGTGCCAGTAAGTATGCCGGGTTTGGGAACACTGAAGCTTTCTTT.

This clone was seen a single time. The V call is TRBV5-8, the J call TRBJ1-1; 9 nucleotides agree with TRBD1. This CDR3 spans 15 amino acids. The germline gives CDR1 SGHTS, CDR2 YDEGEE. The V segment lost 3 bases and the J segment 1 base; nucleotides outside the gene matches: 4. As DNA, the CDR3 is TGTGCCAGCAGCTCGACAGGGGGGCGGAACACTGAAGCTTTCTTT. Translating gives CASSSTGGRNTEAFF.

This clone was counted between two and nine times. This chain joins TRBV2 and TRBJ1-5, with D hard to call. V lost 3 bases and J 2 bases, leaving 8 bases between the germline ends. CDR3 size: 14 residues. Germline lookup yields CDR1 SNHLY and CDR2 FYNNEI. This chain's CDR3 is CASSDYGGNQPQHF. Written as DNA, the CDR3 is TGTGCCAGCAGTGATTACGGGGGCAATCAGCCCCAGCATTTT.

The chain carries TRBV4-3 and TRBJ2-1, with D tentatively TRBD1 (6 bases). The germline V and J ends were trimmed by 4 bases and 10 bases, with 26 bases remaining between them. The length of the CDR3 is 17 residues. CDR1 and CDR2 from the germline V gene are LGHNA and YSLEER. Here the CDR3 DNA reads TGCGCCAGCAGCCGGACCTGGGGGCTCAGGATCGGCGCGGAGCAGTTCTTC. It encodes CASSRTWGLRIGAEQFF.

The gene calls are TRBV5-1 and TRBJ1-2, with 11 bases matching TRBD1. This CDR3 region has 15 residues. V dropped 2 bases and J dropped 1; count of bases not matched to a gene: 1. In germline, CDR1 is SGHRS, CDR2 YFSETQ. The CDR3 nucleotides are TGCGCCAGCAGCTTCGGGACAGGGGGTAACTATGGCTACACCTTC. It specifies CASSFGTGGNYGYTF.

V usage is TRBV7-2 and J usage is TRBJ1-2, with TRBD1 matching over 8 bases. V was clipped by 1 base and J by 8 bases; unmatched bases: 12. CDR1 is SGHTA and CDR2 is FQGNSA in the germline V gene. This CDR3 region has 16 residues. The CDR3 bases are TGTGCCAGCAGCTTAGGAACTTTACAGGGGGGAGGCGGCTACACCTTC. Protein: CASSLGTLQGGGGYTF.

The chain joins TRBV5-4 to TRBJ2-6, with unresolved D. The CDR3 has 15 residues. Germline-derived CDR1 and CDR2 are SGHNT and YYREEE (reference sequence). With 4 bases removed from V and 2 bases from J, the gap between germline ends came to 10 bases. DNA for the CDR3: TGTGCCAGCAGCCGATCGGTGACTGGGGCCAACGTCCTGACTTTC. This sequence encodes CASSRSVTGANVLTF.

J is TRBJ2-5 and V is TRBV3-1 (or the pseudogene TRBV3-2); the match to TRBD2 covers 10 bases. This CDR3 has 20 residues. With V trimmed by 2 bases and J by 4 bases, 19 bases remained unmatched. The germline gives CDR1 LGHDT, CDR2 YNNKEL (reference sequence). The CDR3 sequence is CASSQNPLSFSGGRGETQYF. The CDR3 nucleotides are TGTGCCAGCAGCCAAAACCCCTTATCCTTTAGCGGGGGGAGGGGAGAGACCCAGTACTTC.

The gene calls are TRBV3-1 (or the pseudogene TRBV3-2) and TRBJ1-1; 7 bases match TRBD1. The CDR3 sequence is 15 residues long. The junction had 5 bases not matched to a gene; V was cut back by 3 bases and J by 1 base. The germline gives CDR1 LGHDT, CDR2 YNNKEL (reference sequence). The CDR3 coding sequence is TGTGCCAGCAGCCAGCGGGGACAGCCGAACACTGAAGCTTTCTTT. Its translation: CASSQRGQPNTEAFF.

The chain has TRBV6-5 and TRBJ1-1, with D maybe TRBD1 (6 bases). V was trimmed by 5 bases and J by 7 bases, leaving 17 bases between them. The germline V gene encodes CDR1 MNHEY and CDR2 SVGAGI. CDR3 size: 14 residues. The CDR3 DNA is TGTGCCAGCAGTCCAACCACGGTAGGGGGTGAAGCTTTCTTT. It codes for CASSPTTVGGEAFF.

This clone was detected only once. The rearrangement joins TRBV30 to TRBJ1-2, with 7 bases that match TRBD1. Germline CDR1 and CDR2: GTSNPN and SVGIG (reference sequence). The CDR3 contains 14 residues. J was trimmed by 5 bases and V by 1 base; bases with no gene match: 7. The CDR3 region has the DNA TGTGCCTGGAGTGCCCACAGGGGCAGGTATGGCTACACCTTC. It translates to CAWSAHRGRYGYTF.

The table lists this clone with a count of one. The chain carries TRBV18 and TRBJ1-2, with D maybe TRBD1 (5 bases). V shed 1 base and J shed 5 bases, with 8 bases lying between them. The CDR3 has 13 residues. CDR1 and CDR2 (germline): KGHSH, LQKENI. For the CDR3, the DNA is TGTGCCAGCTCACCACAGGGGCATTATGGCTACACCTTC. Translated: CASSPQGHYGYTF.